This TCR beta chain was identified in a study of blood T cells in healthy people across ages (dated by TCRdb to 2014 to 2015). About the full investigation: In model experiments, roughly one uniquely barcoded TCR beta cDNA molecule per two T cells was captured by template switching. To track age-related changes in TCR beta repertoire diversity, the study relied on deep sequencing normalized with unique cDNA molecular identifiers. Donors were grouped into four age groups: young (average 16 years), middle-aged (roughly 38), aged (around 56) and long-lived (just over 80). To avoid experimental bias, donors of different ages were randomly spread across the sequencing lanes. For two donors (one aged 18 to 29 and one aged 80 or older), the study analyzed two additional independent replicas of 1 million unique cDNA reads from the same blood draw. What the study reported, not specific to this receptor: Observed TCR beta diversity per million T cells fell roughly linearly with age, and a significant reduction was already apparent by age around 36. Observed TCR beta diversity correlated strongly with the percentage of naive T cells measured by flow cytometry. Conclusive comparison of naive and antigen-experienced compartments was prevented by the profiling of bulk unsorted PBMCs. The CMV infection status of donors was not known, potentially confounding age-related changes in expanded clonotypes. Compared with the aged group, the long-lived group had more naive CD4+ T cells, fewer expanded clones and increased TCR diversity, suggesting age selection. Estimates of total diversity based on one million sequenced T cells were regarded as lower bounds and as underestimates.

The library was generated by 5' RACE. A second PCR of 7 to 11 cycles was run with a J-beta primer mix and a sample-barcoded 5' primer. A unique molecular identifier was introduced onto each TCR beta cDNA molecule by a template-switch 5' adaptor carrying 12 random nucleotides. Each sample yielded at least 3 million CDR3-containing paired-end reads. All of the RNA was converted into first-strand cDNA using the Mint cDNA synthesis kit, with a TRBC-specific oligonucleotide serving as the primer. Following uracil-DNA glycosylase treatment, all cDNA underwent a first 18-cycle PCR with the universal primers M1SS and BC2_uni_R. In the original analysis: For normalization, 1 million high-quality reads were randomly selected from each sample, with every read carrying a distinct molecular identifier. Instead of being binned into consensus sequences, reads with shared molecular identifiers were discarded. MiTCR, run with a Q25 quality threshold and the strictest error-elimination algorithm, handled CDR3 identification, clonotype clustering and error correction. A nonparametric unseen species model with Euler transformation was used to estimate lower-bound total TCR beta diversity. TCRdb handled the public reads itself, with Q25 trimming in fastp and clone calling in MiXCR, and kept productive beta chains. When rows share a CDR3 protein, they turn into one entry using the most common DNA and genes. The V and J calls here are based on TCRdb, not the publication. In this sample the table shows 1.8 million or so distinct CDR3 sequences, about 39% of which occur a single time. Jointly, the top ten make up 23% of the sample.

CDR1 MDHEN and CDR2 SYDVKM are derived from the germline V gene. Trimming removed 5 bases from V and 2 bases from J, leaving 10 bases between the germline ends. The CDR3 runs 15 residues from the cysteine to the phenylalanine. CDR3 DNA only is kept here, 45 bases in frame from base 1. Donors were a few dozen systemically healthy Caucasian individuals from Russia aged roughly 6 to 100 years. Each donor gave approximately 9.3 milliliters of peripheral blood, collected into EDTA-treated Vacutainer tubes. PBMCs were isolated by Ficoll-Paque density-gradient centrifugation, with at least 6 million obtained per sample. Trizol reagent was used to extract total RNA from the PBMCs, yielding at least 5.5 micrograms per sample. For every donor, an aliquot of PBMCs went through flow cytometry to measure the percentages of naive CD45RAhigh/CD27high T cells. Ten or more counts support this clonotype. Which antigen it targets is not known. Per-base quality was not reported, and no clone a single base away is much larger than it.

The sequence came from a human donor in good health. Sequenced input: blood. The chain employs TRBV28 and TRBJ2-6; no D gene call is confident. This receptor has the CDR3 CASSPRHPGANVLTF. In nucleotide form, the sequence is TGTGCCAGCAGTCCTCGACACCCTGGGGCCAACGTCCTGACTTTC.